These T cell receptor beta chains were read from a single sample in a study of early T cells in non-severe SARS-CoV-2 infection. MiXCR, run by TCRdb on the 5' RACE reads, gives a single entry per CDR3 protein. The sample lists around 50,000 distinct CDR3 sequences, 6% to 7% occurring once. Sequenced: whole blood. The receptor source for this set is an adult who was a healthcare worker with PCR-confirmed SARS-CoV-2 infection or an uninfected control (not recorded which). Both conserved end residues are trimmed from each CDR3.

>TRBJ1-6|TRBV5-4
ASSTDRADSPLH
>TRBJ2-1|TRBV20-1
SARAVGEQF
>TRBJ2-3|TRBV20-1
SARDSSSTDTQY
>TRBJ2-1|TRBV27
ASRHSGGAYNEQF
>TRBJ2-5|TRBV2
ASSVEETQY
>TRBJ2-1|TRBV12-3/TRBV12-4
ASSRDPPFVEQF
>TRBJ1-6|TRBV5-1
ASSLDSAGQSPLH
>TRBJ2-1|TRBV29-1
SVGSGGATEQF
>TRBJ2-4|TRBV5-1
ASSLQGVAKNIQY
>TRBJ2-1|TRBV5-1
ASSLAGYRAMGEQF
>TRBJ2-7|TRBV29-1
SVEYLGTYEQY
>TRBJ1-2|TRBV5-6
ASSRYNWGYT
>TRBJ1-1|TRBV27
ASSSRTGYVVNTEAF
>TRBJ2-6|TRBV6-2/TRBV6-3
ASSYTDGSGANVLT
>TRBJ2-7|TRBV11-2
ASSPPSSYEQY
>TRBJ1-1|TRBV6-2/TRBV6-3
ASRDRSYTEAF
>TRBJ1-4|TRBV3-1
ASSQAFNEKLF